This T cell receptor beta chain derives from a study of OX40 agonist ivuxolimab in advanced cancers. The wider study: Treatment received earlier with anti-PD-1, anti-PD-L1 or anti-CTLA-4 agents was allowed, and roughly 40% had some. Findings and limits, study-wide: Clonal expansion among partial responders at 0.1-3.0 mg/kg ranked near the lowest. The study found that CD8+ T cells averaged more expanded clones than CD4+.

A word on this clone: Its antigen is unidentified.

The method was immunoSEQ multiplex PCR; TCRdb's version includes in-frame clones alone and lacks a portion of them. The sample records around 13,000 clones, 65% to 80% being singletons. Trimming left V 4 bases short and J 3 bases short, with 12 bases between. Germline V gene data show CDR1 as SNHLY and CDR2 as FYNNEI. The CDR3 has 14 amino acids. The sample in question was CD4+ or CD8+ T cells sorted from blood, obtained in a trial of the OX40 agonist ivuxolimab. This clonotype was sampled from an adult with an advanced solid tumor such as melanoma, head and neck, liver or kidney cancer. The rearrangement uses TRBV2 and TRBJ1-1; D unresolved. CDR3 sequence (DNA): TGTGCCAGCAGTGGAGATCAGGTATACACTGAAGCTTTCTTT. Translation gives CASSGDQVYTEAFF.